This TCR beta chain was sequenced during a study of blood T cell repertoires in COVID-19. For the study at large: T cells, B-cell-depleted T cells, or PBMCs provided the cDNA or gDNA that served as material.

This clone was seen once. Data came from immunoSEQ multiplex PCR; TCRdb stores just in-frame clones and leaves some out. The table includes around 38,000 clones, about 89% detected once. The length of the CDR3 is 15 residues. CDR1 and CDR2 from the germline V gene are SGHRS and YFSETQ. Trimming pared 0 bases from V and 5 bases from J, leaving 14 bases between. V is TRBV5-1 and J is TRBJ1-1; no firm D call. This TCR was recovered from a human donor in a cohort sampled during active COVID-19. The sequencing sample was made of peripheral blood. The CDR3: CASSLEPIGGTEAFF. In nucleotides, the CDR3 is TGCGCCAGCAGCTTGGAGCCTATCGGAGGGACTGAAGCTTTCTTT.